This T cell receptor (beta chain) was observed in a study of CD8+ T cells in alopecia areata. Study information: Severity scoring for treated patients was based on the percentage of affected scalp area.

Described treatment: oral pan-JAK inhibitor, 5-10 mg twice daily. PBMCs were stained for CD3, CD4 and CD8, and CD4+ and CD8+ T cells were sorted. Sequencing templates came from extracted RNA that was reverse transcribed into cDNA. The protocol was immunoSEQ multiplex PCR, while the TCRdb copy is restricted to in-frame clones and leaves out a portion. The table lists fewer than 250,000 clones, roughly 60% of them singletons, with 1.3% in the top ten. The TCR was taken from a human donor with alopecia areata. This specimen consisted of CD4+ T cells sorted from blood, obtained between weeks 47 and 50, from a patient treated with tofacitinib.

Here the CDR3 reads CSVAGDDQPQHF. The CDR3 bases are TGCAGCGTTGCAGGGGATGATCAGCCCCAGCATTTT. This sequence joins TRBV29-1 and TRBJ1-5, with D possibly TRBD1 on 6 matching bases. The V end lost 4 bases, the J end lost 5 bases, and 9 bases lay between the germline ends. The length of the CDR3 is 12 residues. Germline V gene sequence: CDR1 SQVTM, CDR2 ANQGSEA.